This TCR beta chain came from a study of vaccination and CD4 T cells after COVID-19. From germline, CDR1 is LNHNV and CDR2 YYDKDF (reference sequence). Deletions cut 5 bases from V and 4 bases from J, with 18 bases between. This CDR3 region has 15 residues. The study sequenced cultured CD4+ T cell DNA using the Oncomine TCR Beta short-read assay. Someone extracted genomic DNA from cultured CD4+ T cells. A single record per CDR3 protein comes from TCRdb applying MiXCR to the PCR reads. The data hold several thousand distinct CDR3 sequences, with about 40% observed a single time. The sample holds a few counts of this clonotype. Antigen: not known. As to treatment: approximately 10-day PBMC culture with coronavirus spike peptide pools or control peptides (ViraFEST assay). Samples of CD4+ T cells were obtained from the unexposed donor before the COVID-19 pandemic (2011-2018). ViraFEST relied on peptide pools to expand antigen-specific T cells; the TCRs were sequenced afterward.

The V and J genes are TRBV15 and TRBJ2-7; D is uncertain. This clonotype originated in a human donor in good health. The specimen was CD4+ T cells from blood, cultured in vitro. The CDR3 bases are TGTGCCACCAGCGGCAGGAACGTCCCAATATACGAGCAGTACTTC. This sequence encodes CATSGRNVPIYEQYF.